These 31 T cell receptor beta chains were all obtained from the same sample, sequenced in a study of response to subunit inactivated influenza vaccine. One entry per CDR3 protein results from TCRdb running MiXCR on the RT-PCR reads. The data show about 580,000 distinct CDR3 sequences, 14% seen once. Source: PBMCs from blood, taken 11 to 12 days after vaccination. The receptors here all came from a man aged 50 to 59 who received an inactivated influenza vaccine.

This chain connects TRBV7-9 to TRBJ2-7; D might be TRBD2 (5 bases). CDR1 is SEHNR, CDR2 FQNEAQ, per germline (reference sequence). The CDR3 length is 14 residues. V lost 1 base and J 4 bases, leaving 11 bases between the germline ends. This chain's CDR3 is CASSLGTGKYEQYF. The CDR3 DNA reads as TGTGCCAGCAGCTTAGGGACGGGGAAGTACGAGCAGTACTTC.

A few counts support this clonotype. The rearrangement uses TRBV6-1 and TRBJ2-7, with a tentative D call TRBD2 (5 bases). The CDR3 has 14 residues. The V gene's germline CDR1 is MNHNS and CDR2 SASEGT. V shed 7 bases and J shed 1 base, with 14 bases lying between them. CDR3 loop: CASKSIGKSYEQYF. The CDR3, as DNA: TGTGCCAGCAAATCTATCGGGAAGTCCTACGAGCAGTACTTC.

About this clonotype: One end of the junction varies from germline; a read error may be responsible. The CDR3 DNA reads as TGTGCCAGCAGCCCTTCGACAGCAACCCGCACAGAGACGCAGTATTTT. Translated, it gives CASSPSTATRTETQYF. This sequence joins TRBV6-1 and TRBJ2-3; possibly TRBD1 for D (5 bases). Germline-derived CDR1 and CDR2 are MNHNS and SASEGT. CDR3 length equals 16 residues.

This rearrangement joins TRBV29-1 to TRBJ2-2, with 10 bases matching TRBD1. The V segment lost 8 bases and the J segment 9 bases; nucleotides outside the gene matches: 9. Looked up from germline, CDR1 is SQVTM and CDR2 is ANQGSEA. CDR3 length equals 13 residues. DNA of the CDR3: TGCAGCACCTCGGGACAGGGGACCCGGGAGCTGTTTTTT. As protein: CSTSGQGTRELFF.

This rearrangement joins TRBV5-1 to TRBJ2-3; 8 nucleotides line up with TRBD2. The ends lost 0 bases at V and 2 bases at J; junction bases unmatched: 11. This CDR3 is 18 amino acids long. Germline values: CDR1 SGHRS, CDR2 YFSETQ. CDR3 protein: CASSLVVAGPHFTDTQYF. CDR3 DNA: TGCGCCAGCAGCTTGGTGGTAGCGGGACCTCACTTCACAGATACGCAGTATTTT.

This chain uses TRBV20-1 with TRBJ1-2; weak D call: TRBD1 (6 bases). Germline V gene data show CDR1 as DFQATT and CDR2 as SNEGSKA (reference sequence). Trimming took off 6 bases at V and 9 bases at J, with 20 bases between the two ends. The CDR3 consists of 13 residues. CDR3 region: CSAPPGQPTSYTF. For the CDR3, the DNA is TGCAGTGCCCCACCTGGACAGCCCACTAGCTACACCTTC.

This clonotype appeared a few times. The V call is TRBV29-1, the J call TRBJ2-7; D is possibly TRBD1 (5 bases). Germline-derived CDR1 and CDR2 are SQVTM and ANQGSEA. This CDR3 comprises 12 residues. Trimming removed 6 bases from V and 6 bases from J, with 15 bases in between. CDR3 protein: CSVTLGLGEQYF. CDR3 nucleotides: TGCAGCGTAACTCTGGGGCTCGGCGAGCAGTACTTC.

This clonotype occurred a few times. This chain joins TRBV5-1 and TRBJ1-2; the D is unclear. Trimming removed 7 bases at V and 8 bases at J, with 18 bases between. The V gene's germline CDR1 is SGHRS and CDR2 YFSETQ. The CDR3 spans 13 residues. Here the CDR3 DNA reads TGCGCCAGCGGCCCTTGGGAGGCGCGGGGCTACACCTTC. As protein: CASGPWEARGYTF. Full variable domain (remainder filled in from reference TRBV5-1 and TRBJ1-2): KAGVTQTPRYLIKTRGQQVTLSCSPISGHRSVSWYQQTPGQGLQFLFEYFSETQRNKGNFPGRFSGRQFSNSRSEMNVSTLELGDSALYLCASGPWEARGYTFGSGTRLTVV.

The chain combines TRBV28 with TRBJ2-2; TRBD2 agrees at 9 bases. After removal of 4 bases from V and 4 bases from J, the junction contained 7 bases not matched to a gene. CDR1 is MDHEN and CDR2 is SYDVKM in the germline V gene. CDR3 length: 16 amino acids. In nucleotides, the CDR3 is TGTGCCAGCAGTTCGCGGGGGGGCCGGAGCACCGGGGAGCTGTTTTTT. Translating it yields CASSSRGGRSTGELFF.

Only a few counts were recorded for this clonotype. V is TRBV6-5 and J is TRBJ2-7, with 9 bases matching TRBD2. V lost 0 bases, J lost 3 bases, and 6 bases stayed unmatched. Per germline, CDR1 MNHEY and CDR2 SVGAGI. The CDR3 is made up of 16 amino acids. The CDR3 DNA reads TGTGCCAGCAGTTACTCTAGTGGTAGCGGGAGCTACGAGCAGTACTTC. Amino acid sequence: CASSYSSGSGSYEQYF.

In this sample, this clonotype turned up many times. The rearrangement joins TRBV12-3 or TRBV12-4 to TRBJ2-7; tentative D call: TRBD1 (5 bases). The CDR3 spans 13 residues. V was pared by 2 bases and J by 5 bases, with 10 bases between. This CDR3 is CASSLSTADEQYF. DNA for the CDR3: TGTGCCAGCAGTTTATCGACAGCCGACGAGCAGTACTTC.

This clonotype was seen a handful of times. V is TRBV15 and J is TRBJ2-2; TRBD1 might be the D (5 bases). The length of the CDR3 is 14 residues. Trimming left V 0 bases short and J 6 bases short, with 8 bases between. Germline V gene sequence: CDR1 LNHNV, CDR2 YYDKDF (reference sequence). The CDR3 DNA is TGTGCCACCAGCAGAGATTTAGGGGCCGGGGAGCTGTTTTTT. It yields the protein CATSRDLGAGELFF. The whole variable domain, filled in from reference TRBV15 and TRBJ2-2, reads DAMVIQNPRYQVTQFGKPVTLSCSQTLNHNVMYWYQQKSSQAPKLLFHYYDKDFNNEADTPDNFQSRRPNTSFCFLDIRSPGLGDTAMYLCATSRDLGAGELFFGEGSRLTVL.

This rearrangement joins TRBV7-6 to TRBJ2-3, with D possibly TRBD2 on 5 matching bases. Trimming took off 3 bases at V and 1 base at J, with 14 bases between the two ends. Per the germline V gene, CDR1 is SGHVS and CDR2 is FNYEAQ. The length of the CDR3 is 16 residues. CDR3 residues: CASSFPRGLGTDTQYF. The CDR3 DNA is TGTGCCAGCAGCTTCCCACGCGGGCTAGGCACAGATACGCAGTATTTT.

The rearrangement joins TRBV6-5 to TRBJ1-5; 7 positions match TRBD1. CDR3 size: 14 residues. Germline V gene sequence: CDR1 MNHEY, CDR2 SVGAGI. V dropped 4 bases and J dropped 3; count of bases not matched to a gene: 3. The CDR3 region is CASSSTGFNQPQHF. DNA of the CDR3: TGTGCCAGCAGTTCGACAGGGTTCAATCAGCCCCAGCATTTT.

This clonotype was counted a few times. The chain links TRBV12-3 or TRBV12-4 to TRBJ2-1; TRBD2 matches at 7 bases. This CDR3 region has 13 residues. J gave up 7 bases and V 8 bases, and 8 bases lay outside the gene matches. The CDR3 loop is CASGLLGGNEQFF. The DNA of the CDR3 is TGTGCCAGCGGGCTACTGGGGGGGAATGAGCAGTTCTTC.

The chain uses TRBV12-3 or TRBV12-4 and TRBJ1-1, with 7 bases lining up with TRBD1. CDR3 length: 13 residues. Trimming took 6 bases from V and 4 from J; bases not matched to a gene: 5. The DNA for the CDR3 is TGTGCCAGCAGGACAGGGTTGAGCACTGAAGCTTTCTTT. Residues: CASRTGLSTEAFF.

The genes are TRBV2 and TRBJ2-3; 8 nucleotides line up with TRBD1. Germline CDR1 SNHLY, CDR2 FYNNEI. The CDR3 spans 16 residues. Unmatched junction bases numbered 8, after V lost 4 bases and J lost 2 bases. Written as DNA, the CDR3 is TGTGCCAGCAGTGGTCTCAGGGGGCTGGTCACAGATACGCAGTATTTT. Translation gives CASSGLRGLVTDTQYF.

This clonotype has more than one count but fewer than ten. Here the CDR3 reads CAISEEQGRGSGNTIYF. CDR3 DNA sequence: TGTGCCATCAGTGAGGAGCAGGGAAGGGGCTCTGGAAACACCATATATTTT. This chain links TRBV10-3 with TRBJ1-3, with TRBD1 as a possible D gene (5 bases). The CDR3 sequence is 17 residues long. The germline gives CDR1 ENHRY, CDR2 SYGVKD. V was pared by 2 bases and J by 0 bases, with 14 bases between.

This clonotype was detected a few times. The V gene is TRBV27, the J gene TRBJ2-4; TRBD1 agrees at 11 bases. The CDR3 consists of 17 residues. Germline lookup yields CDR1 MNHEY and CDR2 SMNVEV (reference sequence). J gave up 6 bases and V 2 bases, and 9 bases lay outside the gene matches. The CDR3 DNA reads TGTGCCAGCAGTTTAGGAAGTGGACAGGGGGCAGGAAACATTCAGTACTTC. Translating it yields CASSLGSGQGAGNIQYF.

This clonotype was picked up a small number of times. The CDR3 DNA reads as TGTGCCAGCAGTCAAACCTTGGAGACCCAGTACTTC. Amino acid sequence: CASSQTLETQYF. The rearrangement joins TRBV28 to TRBJ2-5, with D uncertain. CDR1 and CDR2 (germline): MDHEN, SYDVKM. The CDR3 has 12 amino acids. V lost 5 bases to trimming and J lost 5 bases, with 9 bases between them.

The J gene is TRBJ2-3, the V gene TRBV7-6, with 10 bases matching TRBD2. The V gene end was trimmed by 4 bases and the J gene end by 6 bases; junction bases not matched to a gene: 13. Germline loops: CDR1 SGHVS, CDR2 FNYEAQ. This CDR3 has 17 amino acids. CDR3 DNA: TGTGCCAGCAGCTCCCCCCTCCAGCGGGGGGGCTCGGATACGCAGTATTTT. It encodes CASSSPLQRGGSDTQYF.

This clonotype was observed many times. This chain's CDR3 is CSARLAGRGTQYF. CDR3 bases: TGCAGTGCTAGATTAGCGGGCCGGGGTACGCAGTATTTT. V and J are TRBV20-1 and TRBJ2-3; 7 bases fit TRBD2. The CDR3 extends over 13 amino acids. The ends lost 2 bases at V and 8 bases at J; junction bases unmatched: 7. CDR1 is DFQATT, CDR2 SNEGSKA, per germline (reference sequence).

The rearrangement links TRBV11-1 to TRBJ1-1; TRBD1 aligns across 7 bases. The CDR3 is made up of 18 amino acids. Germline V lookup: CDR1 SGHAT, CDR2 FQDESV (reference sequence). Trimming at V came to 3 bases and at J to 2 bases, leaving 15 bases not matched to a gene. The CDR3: CASSFPRTGPLTNTEAFF. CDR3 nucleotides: TGTGCCAGCAGCTTTCCCCGGACAGGCCCCCTTACCAACACTGAAGCTTTCTTT.

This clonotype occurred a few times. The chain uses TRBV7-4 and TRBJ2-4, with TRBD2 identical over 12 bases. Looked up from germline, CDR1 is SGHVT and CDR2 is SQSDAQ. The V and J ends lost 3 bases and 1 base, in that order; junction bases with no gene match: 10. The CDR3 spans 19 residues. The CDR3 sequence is CASSFQTSGGSSAKNIQYF. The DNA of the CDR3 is TGTGCCAGCAGCTTCCAGACTAGCGGGGGATCCTCTGCCAAAAACATTCAGTACTTC.

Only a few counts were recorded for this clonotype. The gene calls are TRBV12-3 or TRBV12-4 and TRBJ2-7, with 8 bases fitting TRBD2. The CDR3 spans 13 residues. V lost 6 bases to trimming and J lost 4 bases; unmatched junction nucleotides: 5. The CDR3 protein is CASRRGGGYEQYF. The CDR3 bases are TGTGCCAGCAGACGGGGGGGCGGGTACGAGCAGTACTTC.

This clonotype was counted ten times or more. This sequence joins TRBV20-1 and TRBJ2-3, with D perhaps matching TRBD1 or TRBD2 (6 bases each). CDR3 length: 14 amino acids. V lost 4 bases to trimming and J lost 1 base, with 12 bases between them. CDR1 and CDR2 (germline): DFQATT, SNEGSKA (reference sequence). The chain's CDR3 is CSATGGPGTDTQYF. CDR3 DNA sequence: TGCAGTGCTACTGGGGGGCCTGGCACAGATACGCAGTATTTT.

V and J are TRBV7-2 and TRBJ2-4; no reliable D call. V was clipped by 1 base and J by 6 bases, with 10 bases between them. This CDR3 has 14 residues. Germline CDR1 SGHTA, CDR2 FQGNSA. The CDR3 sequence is CASSLGAELNIQYF. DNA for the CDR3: TGTGCCAGCAGCTTAGGCGCAGAATTAAACATTCAGTACTTC.

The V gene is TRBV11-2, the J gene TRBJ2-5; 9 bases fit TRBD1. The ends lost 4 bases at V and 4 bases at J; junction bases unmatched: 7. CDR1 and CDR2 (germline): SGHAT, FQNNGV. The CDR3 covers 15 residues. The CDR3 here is CASSSYRGRGETQYF. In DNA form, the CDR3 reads TGTGCCAGCAGCTCCTACAGGGGGCGCGGAGAGACCCAGTACTTC.

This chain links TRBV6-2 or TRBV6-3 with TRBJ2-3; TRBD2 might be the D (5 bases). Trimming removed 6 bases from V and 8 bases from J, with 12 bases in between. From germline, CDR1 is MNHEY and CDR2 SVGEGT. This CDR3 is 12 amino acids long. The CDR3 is CASSDPEGTQYF. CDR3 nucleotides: TGTGCCAGCAGCGATCCTGAGGGTACGCAGTATTTT.

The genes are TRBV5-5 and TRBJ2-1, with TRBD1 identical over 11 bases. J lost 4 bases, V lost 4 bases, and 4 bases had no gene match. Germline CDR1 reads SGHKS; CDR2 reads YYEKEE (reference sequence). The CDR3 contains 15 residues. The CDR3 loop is CASSAGQGAYNEQFF. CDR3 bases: TGTGCCAGCAGCGCCGGACAGGGGGCTTACAATGAGCAGTTCTTC. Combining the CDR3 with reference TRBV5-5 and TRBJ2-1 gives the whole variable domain DAGVTQSPTHLIKTRGQQVTLRCSPISGHKSVSWYQQVLGQGPQFIFQYYEKEERGRGNFPDRFSARQFPNYSSELNVNALLLGDSALYLCASSAGQGAYNEQFFGPGTRLTVL.

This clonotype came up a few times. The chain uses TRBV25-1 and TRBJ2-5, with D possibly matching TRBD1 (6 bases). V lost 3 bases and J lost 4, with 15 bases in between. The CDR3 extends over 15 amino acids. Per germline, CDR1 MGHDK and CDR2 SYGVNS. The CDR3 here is CASSDTGSSAETQYF. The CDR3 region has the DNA TGTGCCAGCAGTGATACAGGGTCGTCAGCAGAGACCCAGTACTTC.